The sequence of this T cell receptor (beta chain) was determined in a study of metastatic and nonmetastatic thyroid tumors (dated by TCRdb to about 2020). With respect to the entire study: Repertoires were compared across peripheral blood and tumor or nodule tissue samples from malignant and benign thyroid patients. General findings and caveats noted by the study authors: In both blood and tumor samples, TCR beta diversity was reported to be significantly higher in malignant tumors than in benign nodules.

This clone was detected ten times or more. The antigen this receptor binds is unknown. The input lacks base qualities; no much larger clone sits a single base away. Receptors were amplified or captured by PCR. Sequencing relied on an Illumina HiSeq 4000. High-throughput sequencing was used to profile the TCR beta-chain CDR3 region of each patient. From the authors' description of their analysis: A classifier to discriminate distant-metastatic papillary thyroid cancer patients was built from CDR3 differences across clinicopathological groups. To measure repertoire diversity the researchers used the Shannon index, while the Morisita-Horn index served to gauge how similar the tumor and blood repertoires were. The public reads were run again by TCRdb, first through fastp at Q25 and then through MiXCR, and only productive beta chains were kept. The V and J calls here are based on TCRdb, not the publication. The sample yields about 85,000 clones; 8.6% were counted once. Of the sample, roughly 10% falls within the top ten clones.

Before undergoing thyroid surgery, none of the patients had been given any kind of treatment. Patient clinical samples collected from the early 2010s to the late 2010s were retrospectively analysed using T-cell receptor beta sequencing. V was cut back by 0 bases and J by 10 bases, leaving a gap of 18 bases between them. Taken from cysteine to phenylalanine, the CDR3 has 15 residues. The read is trimmed to its CDR3 DNA, 45 bases read in frame from base 1. According to the germline V gene (reference sequence), CDR1 reads PRHDT and CDR2 reads FYEKMQ. Sequencing input: blood. The receptor comes from a female donor with papillary thyroid cancer or a benign thyroid nodule (not recorded which). Some clones in this sample may be carry-over from other donors' samples. The chain is assembled from TRBV13 and TRBJ1-1, with the D gene uncertain. The CDR3: CASSLGTETRDPAFF. The sequenced DNA: TGTGCCAGCAGCTTAGGCACGGAAACTCGAGACCCAGCTTTCTTT.